Shown below are 10 T cell receptor beta chains from a single sample sequenced in a study of blood T cell repertoires in COVID-19 (dated by TCRdb to about 2020). Library construction relied on the immunoSEQ multiplex PCR assay. TCRdb holds this immuneACCESS table with in-frame rearrangements only. Some clones are missing; in checked studies, unresolved V genes explain under half, and the rest has no known cause. The sample has over 80,000 clones on record, 90% of them singletons. Clones ranked in the top ten supply more than 1.5% of the sample. The sample taken for sequencing was peripheral blood. These receptors were taken from a man aged 60-69 years with acute or convalescent COVID-19.

The chain has TRBV12-5 and TRBJ2-7, with 14 bases that match TRBD2. Germline V gives CDR1 LGHNT, CDR2 FRNRAP. J lost 0 bases, V lost 5 bases, and 9 bases had no gene match. The CDR3 runs 18 residues. The CDR3 loop reads CASGEPGLAGDRSYEQYF. The CDR3 nucleotides read TGTGCTAGTGGTGAGCCGGGACTAGCGGGAGATCGCTCCTACGAGCAGTACTTC.

The chain uses TRBV7-8 and TRBJ2-7; D remains ambiguous. The V end lost 5 bases, the J end lost 2 bases, and 16 bases lay between the germline ends. Germline CDR1 is SGHVS and CDR2 is FQNEAQ. The CDR3 runs to 15 residues. The CDR3 sequence: CASSLPLAGPYEQYF. The CDR3 bases are TGTGCCAGCAGCCTGCCCTTAGCCGGTCCCTACGAGCAGTACTTC.

This clone was seen a handful of times. The chain is built from TRBV13 and TRBJ1-4; D ambiguous. The V gene lost 5 bases and the J gene lost 1 base, with 8 bases spanning the gap. CDR1 and CDR2 (germline): PRHDT, FYEKMQ (reference sequence). The CDR3 runs to 14 residues. As DNA, the CDR3 is TGTGCCAGCAGCCGTGGTAGAACTAATGAAAAACTGTTTTTT. It is translated as CASSRGRTNEKLFF.

The gene calls are TRBV5-1 and TRBJ1-3; D remains unclear. Trimming took 3 bases from V and 4 from J, leaving 14 bases between them. The CDR3 is made up of 15 amino acids. Germline loops: CDR1 SGHRS, CDR2 YFSETQ. The CDR3 reads CASSSIGEAGNTIYF. The CDR3 DNA follows: TGCGCCAGCAGCTCTATCGGGGAAGCAGGAAACACCATATATTTT. Looking up the rest from reference TRBV5-1 and TRBJ1-3 gives the full variable domain: KAGVTQTPRYLIKTRGQQVTLSCSPISGHRSVSWYQQTPGQGLQFLFEYFSETQRNKGNFPGRFSGRQFSNSRSEMNVSTLELGDSALYLCASSSIGEAGNTIYFGEGSWLTVV.

The V call is TRBV4-3, the J call TRBJ1-4; D unresolved. The V end was cut by 0 bases, the J end by 1 base, with 6 bases between. CDR1 is LGHNA, CDR2 YSLEER, per germline. The CDR3 sequence is 15 residues long. CDR3 protein: CASSQDFRTNEKLFF. As DNA, the CDR3 is TGCGCCAGCAGCCAAGATTTTAGAACTAATGAAAAACTGTTTTTT.

CDR3 DNA sequence: TGTGCCAGCAGGGCACGGACAGGGTATTCGGATGAGCAGTTCTTC. This encodes CASRARTGYSDEQFF. This chain uses TRBV2 with TRBJ2-1; 8 bases line up with TRBD1. CDR3 length: 15 residues. V was pared by 6 bases and J by 8 bases, with 12 bases of the junction left unmatched. The germline V gene has CDR1 SNHLY and CDR2 FYNNEI.

The chain employs TRBV7-3 and TRBJ2-7; the D is unclear. V was pared by 1 base and J by 2 bases, with 12 bases between. CDR3 length: 15 residues. Germline V gene lookup returns CDR1 SGHTA and CDR2 FQGTGA. CDR3 nucleotides: TGTGCCAGCAGCTTAAAGTACAGCCAACCCTACGAGCAGTACTTC. Its translation: CASSLKYSQPYEQYF.

The genes are TRBV13 and TRBJ1-3; tentatively, D is TRBD1 (5 bases). V was trimmed by 5 bases and J by 0 bases, leaving 17 bases between them. The V gene's germline CDR1 is PRHDT and CDR2 FYEKMQ (reference sequence). The CDR3 runs 17 residues. CDR3 nucleotides: TGTGCCAGCAGCCAGAGGGCGGGAAGGGGCTCTGGAAACACCATATATTTT. Translated, it gives CASSQRAGRGSGNTIYF.

The V gene is TRBV19, the J gene TRBJ2-1; 8 nucleotides line up with TRBD1. Trimming removed 1 base from V and 3 bases from J; junction bases left unmatched: 2. Per the germline V gene, CDR1 is LNHDA and CDR2 is SQIVND (reference sequence). The CDR3 extends over 15 amino acids. CDR3 DNA: TGTGCCAGTAGTATAGGTGGACAGGGCTACAATGAGCAGTTCTTC. Translating it yields CASSIGGQGYNEQFF.

The chain joins TRBV7-8 to TRBJ2-1, with D maybe TRBD2 (6 bases). The ends were cut back, 2 bases at V and 6 bases at J, with 8 bases in the middle. Looked up from germline, CDR1 is SGHVS and CDR2 is FQNEAQ. CDR3 length: 13 amino acids. The CDR3 DNA reads as TGTGCCAGCAGCTTATCCGGGGGCAATGAGCAGTTCTTC. Amino acid sequence: CASSLSGGNEQFF.